This T cell receptor beta chain was obtained from a study of control samples from healthy donors and cancer patients. The data were produced by immunoSEQ multiplex PCR, yet TCRdb's version contains in-frame clones alone and is incomplete. The data contain about 100,000 clones, around 89% of them singletons. The specimen was blood. This clonotype was obtained from a man aged 25-40 years in good health.

The DNA of the CDR3 is TGCGCCAGCAGCGCCTCCGGGACAGGGTATGGGGCCAACGTCCTGACTTTC. This translates into CASSASGTGYGANVLTF. The chain recombines TRBV5-1 with TRBJ2-6; 9 bases line up with TRBD1. There are 17 residues in the CDR3. With 4 bases clipped from V and 3 bases from J, the junction kept 8 bases outside the gene matches. Germline values: CDR1 SGHRS, CDR2 YFSETQ. The entire variable domain, with the rest obtained from reference TRBV5-1 and TRBJ2-6, is as follows: KAGVTQTPRYLIKTRGQQVTLSCSPISGHRSVSWYQQTPGQGLQFLFEYFSETQRNKGNFPGRFSGRQFSNSRSEMNVSTLELGDSALYLCASSASGTGYGANVLTFGAGSRLTVL.